This T cell receptor (beta chain) was recorded in a study of CD8 T cells in Susac syndrome. While CD8+ and CD4+ T cells were isolated negatively, TEMRA cells were enriched by FACS. Random hexamers were used to reverse transcribe roughly 0.5 to 1 ug of RNA. Multiplex PCR with immunoSEQ amplified the TCR beta CDR3 across 54 Vbeta and 13 Jbeta. Each CDR3 protein gets one entry after TCRdb re-called the immunoSEQ multiplex PCR reads with MiXCR. This sample has approximately 280,000 distinct CDR3 sequences, with roughly 81% found just once. This clonotype was detected only once. Sequenced input: CD8+ T cells from PBMCs. This receptor was obtained from a human donor with multiple sclerosis.

The CDR3 DNA reads TGTGCCAGCAGCTTAGTACGGGAGGACCAAGAGACCCAGTACTTC. It specifies CASSLVREDQETQYF. V and J are TRBV11-2 and TRBJ2-5, with 7 positions matching TRBD2. The CDR3 runs 15 residues. The trim removed 1 base at V and 0 bases at J, leaving 2 bases unmatched. CDR1 is SGHAT, CDR2 FQNNGV, per germline.